This T cell receptor beta chain derives from a study of patients and donors after allogeneic stem cell transplantation. TCRdb re-derived calls from the RT-PCR reads in MiXCR, one entry per CDR3 protein. The data show 400,000 to 450,000 distinct CDR3 sequences, with around 16% seen just once and roughly 7% held by the top ten. CDR3 length: 12 residues. V was clipped by 5 bases and J by 0 bases; unmatched bases: 0. Germline V lookup: CDR1 GTSNPN, CDR2 SVGIG (reference sequence). The chain employs TRBV30 and TRBJ2-7, with TRBD2 matching over 8 bases. This sequence originates from a human donor who was either an allogeneic HSCT recipient or a stem cell or donor lymphocyte infusion donor (not recorded which). It is not recorded whose cells these are; they may come from a transplant donor. The sample was blood, either unsorted or a sorted T cell fraction (not recorded which). DNA of the CDR3: TGTGCCTGGGGGACTAGCTCCTACGAGCAGTACTTC. It specifies CAWGTSSYEQYF.